The 27 T cell receptor beta chains below come from one sample, sequenced in a study of T-cell reconstitution after alpha-beta-depleted transplantation in children. Construction of the TCRbeta library involved unique molecular identifiers. TCRdb reprocessed the PCR reads via MiXCR and lists one record per CDR3 protein. The table lists 55,000 to 85,000 distinct CDR3 sequences, roughly a tenth of them singletons. The sample in question was PBMCs, obtained before TCRalphabeta/CD19-depleted stem cell transplant. Source of these receptors: a boy between 5 and 17 years old with acute myeloid leukemia, due to receive a stem cell transplant.

A few counts support this clonotype. V is TRBV6-1 and J is TRBJ1-6; D unclear. The germline V gene has CDR1 MNHNS and CDR2 SASEGT. The CDR3 runs 15 residues. V was cut by 10 bases and J by 0 bases, with 13 bases left in between. In DNA, the CDR3 is TGTGCCACCTCTGACGGAAGCTCCTATAATTCACCCCTCCACTTT. Its translation is CATSDGSSYNSPLHF.

The genes are TRBV3-1 and TRBJ2-3; 7 bases line up with TRBD2. The germline CDR1 and CDR2 sequences are LGHDT and YNNKEL (reference sequence). The CDR3 is 14 amino acids. The ends lost 4 bases at V and 10 bases at J; junction bases unmatched: 11. CDR3 nucleotide sequence: TGTGCCAGCAGCCCAGGCCCGACTAGCTTCGCGCAGTATTTT. This sequence encodes CASSPGPTSFAQYF.

This clonotype was counted ten times or more. The CDR3: CASRMDRVKPQHF. CDR3 in DNA: TGTGCCAGCAGAATGGACAGGGTAAAGCCCCAGCATTTT. The chain employs TRBV6-1 and TRBJ1-5; 8 bases fit TRBD1. The trim removed 6 bases at V and 8 bases at J, leaving 6 bases unmatched. In germline, CDR1 is MNHNS, CDR2 SASEGT. The CDR3 is 13 residues long.

This clonotype was counted at least ten times. The V and J genes are TRBV5-5 and TRBJ2-3; D might be TRBD1 (5 bases). The germline V gene has CDR1 SGHKS and CDR2 YYEKEE (reference sequence). There are 15 residues in the CDR3. Trimming pared 0 bases from V and 6 bases from J, leaving 14 bases between. The CDR3 DNA reads TGTGCCAGCAGCTTGGAGGGGCTGGCCATCGATACGCAGTATTTT. Protein product: CASSLEGLAIDTQYF.

Notes on this clonotype: One base away lies a much larger clone, so this may be a sequencing read error. The chain joins TRBV3-1 to TRBJ1-1; D remains ambiguous. Germline V CDR1 and CDR2: LGHDT, YNNKEL (reference sequence). CDR3 length equals 15 residues. The CDR3 DNA follows: TGTGCCAGCAGCCTTCCCCGCGGGGAGGGCACTGAAGCTCTCTTT. It translates to CASSLPRGEGTEALF.

Ten or more counts support this clonotype. The J gene is TRBJ2-7, the V gene TRBV29-1; D possibly corresponds to TRBD1 (6 bases). Looked up from germline, CDR1 is SQVTM and CDR2 is ANQGSEA. Trimming removed 2 bases from V and 2 bases from J, with 19 bases in between. The CDR3 runs to 16 residues. The CDR3 here is CSVESSPGHDTYEQYF. The CDR3, as DNA: TGCAGCGTTGAAAGTTCCCCGGGACACGATACCTACGAGCAGTACTTC.

The chain recombines TRBV5-1 with TRBJ2-2; 7 positions match TRBD2. V shed 0 bases, J shed 2 bases, and the junction held 7 bases outside the gene matches. The CDR3 extends over 17 amino acids. The germline V gene encodes CDR1 SGHRS and CDR2 YFSETQ. Written as DNA, the CDR3 is TGCGCCAGCAGCTTGGGATCGGGAGGAACAAACACCGGGGAGCTGTTTTTT. Amino acids: CASSLGSGGTNTGELFF. Full variable domain (remainder filled in from reference TRBV5-1 and TRBJ2-2): KAGVTQTPRYLIKTRGQQVTLSCSPISGHRSVSWYQQTPGQGLQFLFEYFSETQRNKGNFPGRFSGRQFSNSRSEMNVSTLELGDSALYLCASSLGSGGTNTGELFFGEGSRLTVL.

The V and J genes are TRBV5-1 and TRBJ2-6; D tentatively reads TRBD1 or TRBD2 (5 bases each). The V gene's germline CDR1 is SGHRS and CDR2 YFSETQ. The CDR3 consists of 18 residues. The V and J ends lost 0 bases and 2 bases respectively, with 15 bases between them. The CDR3, as DNA: TGCGCCAGCAGCTTGGCTACCCTCGGGGACGCTGGGGCCAACGTCCTGACTTTC. It codes for CASSLATLGDAGANVLTF. Complete variable domain (other parts from reference TRBV5-1 and TRBJ2-6): KAGVTQTPRYLIKTRGQQVTLSCSPISGHRSVSWYQQTPGQGLQFLFEYFSETQRNKGNFPGRFSGRQFSNSRSEMNVSTLELGDSALYLCASSLATLGDAGANVLTFGAGSRLTVL.

This clonotype came up many times. The gene calls are TRBV5-1 and TRBJ2-7, with 13 bases aligning to TRBD2. V lost 4 bases to trimming and J lost 2 bases; unmatched junction nucleotides: 6. Germline V gene data show CDR1 as SGHRS and CDR2 as YFSETQ. This CDR3 is 16 amino acids long. The CDR3 nucleotides read TGCGCCAGCAGCCCGGGACTAGCGGGGTCAACCTACGAGCAGTACGTC. Amino acids: CASSPGLAGSTYEQYV.

This clonotype appeared many times. The J gene is TRBJ1-1, the V gene TRBV7-9; perhaps TRBD1 as D (5 bases). V lost 5 bases to trimming and J lost 3 bases, with 16 bases between them. The CDR3 runs 15 residues. Germline lookup yields CDR1 SEHNR and CDR2 FQNEAQ (reference sequence). Here the CDR3 reads CASSRGWGADTEAFF. The CDR3, as DNA: TGTGCCAGCAGCCGAGGGTGGGGCGCGGACACTGAAGCTTTCTTT. The entire variable domain, with the rest obtained from reference TRBV7-9 and TRBJ1-1, is as follows: DTGVSQNPRHKITKRGQNVTFRCDPISEHNRLYWYRQTLGQGPEFLTYFQNEAQLEKSRLLSDRFSAERPKGSFSTLEIQRTEQGDSAMYLCASSRGWGADTEAFFGQGTRLTVV.

This clonotype was detected ten times or more. CDR3 coding DNA: TGTGCCAGCAGAAGATTACAGGGGGCCTATGGCTACACCTTC. Its protein is CASRRLQGAYGYTF. The J gene is TRBJ1-2, the V gene TRBV27, with 9 positions matching TRBD1. The J segment lost 4 bases and the V segment lost 6 bases, leaving 6 bases of the junction unmatched. There are 14 residues in the CDR3. The germline V gene encodes CDR1 MNHEY and CDR2 SMNVEV (reference sequence).

This clonotype came up many times. V is TRBV24-1 and J is TRBJ2-3; 14 bases line up with TRBD2. Per germline, CDR1 KGHDR and CDR2 SFDVKD. This CDR3 spans 18 amino acids. V was clipped by 4 bases and J by 1 base; unmatched bases: 6. In nucleotides, the CDR3 is TGTGCCACCAGTGAATGGACTAGCGGGGGGCGTCGCACAGATACGCAGTATTTT. Amino acid sequence: CATSEWTSGGRRTDTQYF.

This clonotype has a handful of counts. The gene calls are TRBV5-1 and TRBJ2-1; the D call may be TRBD1 or TRBD2 (6 bases each). CDR1 SGHRS and CDR2 YFSETQ come from the germline V gene. V gave up 0 bases and J gave up 8 bases, with 12 bases separating them. The CDR3 extends over 14 amino acids. Written as DNA, the CDR3 is TGCGCCAGCAGCTTGGTTGGGGGGCTAGATGAGCAGTTCTTC. Translated: CASSLVGGLDEQFF.

Many counts were recorded for this clonotype. The CDR3 DNA is TGCGCCAGCAGCCCTTCGGAGTGGGGTAACATTCAGTACTTC. Translation gives CASSPSEWGNIQYF. This chain uses TRBV4-3 with TRBJ2-4; D is undetermined. V was clipped by 4 bases and J by 7 bases, with 14 bases between them. Germline V gene data show CDR1 as LGHNA and CDR2 as YSLEER. The CDR3 is 14 residues long.

This clonotype occurred many times. The genes are TRBV19 and TRBJ1-5; D unclear. Trimming pared 10 bases from V and 0 bases from J, leaving 13 bases between. The CDR3 is 14 residues long. Germline V gene lookup returns CDR1 LNHDA and CDR2 SQIVND (reference sequence). CDR3 in amino acids: CATREWGSNQPQHF. As DNA, the CDR3 is TGTGCCACTAGGGAGTGGGGTAGCAATCAGCCCCAGCATTTT.

This clonotype has a count of ten or more. The chain combines TRBV12-3 or TRBV12-4 with TRBJ1-1; maybe TRBD1 (6 bases). There are 15 residues in the CDR3. Trimming pared 6 bases from V and 1 base from J, leaving 15 bases between. The CDR3 DNA follows: TGTGCCAGCAGAGGGGTCCAGGGGAAGAACACTGAAGCTTTCTTT. Translation: CASRGVQGKNTEAFF.

This clonotype was detected ten times or more. The chain combines TRBV3-1 with TRBJ2-3; 7 bases map to TRBD2. The trim removed 0 bases at V and 0 bases at J, leaving 3 bases unmatched. The V gene's germline CDR1 is LGHDT and CDR2 YNNKEL (reference sequence). The CDR3 length is 16 residues. The CDR3 loop reads CASSQDPGLSTDTQYF. The CDR3 region has the DNA TGTGCCAGCAGCCAAGACCCGGGACTAAGCACAGATACGCAGTATTTT.

This chain links TRBV4-2 with TRBJ2-3; 9 bases match TRBD2. With 2 bases clipped from V and 2 bases from J, the junction kept 14 bases outside the gene matches. This CDR3 comprises 19 residues. The V gene's germline CDR1 is LGHNA and CDR2 YNFKEQ. The CDR3 protein is CASSQSLGSAGGPTDTQYF. DNA of the CDR3: TGTGCCAGCAGCCAAAGTTTGGGATCTGCGGGAGGGCCCACAGATACGCAGTATTTT.

By share, this clonotype counts as medium-sized. CDR3 DNA: TGTGCCAGCAGTTACCTAGGGGGAACTGAAGCTTTCTTT. Translating gives CASSYLGGTEAFF. The V call is TRBV6-5, the J call TRBJ1-1, with D possibly being TRBD1 (6 bases). The V and J ends lost 2 bases and 5 bases respectively, with 9 bases between them. Per the germline V gene, CDR1 is MNHEY and CDR2 is SVGAGI. The length of the CDR3 is 13 residues.

This clonotype was counted ten times or more. The V gene is TRBV28, the J gene TRBJ1-4; no firm D call. The CDR3 runs to 14 residues. Germline CDR1 and CDR2: MDHEN and SYDVKM. Trimming pared 5 bases from V and 0 bases from J, leaving 7 bases between. CDR3 sequence reads: CASSEPSTNEKLFF. The CDR3 DNA follows: TGTGCCAGCAGTGAGCCCTCAACTAATGAAAAACTGTTTTTT.

The chain recombines TRBV7-9 with TRBJ2-3; D is uncertain. With 3 bases removed from V and 0 bases from J, the gap between germline ends came to 7 bases. CDR1 is SEHNR, CDR2 FQNEAQ, per germline (reference sequence). The CDR3 covers 14 residues. CDR3 nucleotide sequence: TGTGCCAGCAGCTTGACTCTAAGCACAGATACGCAGTATTTT. Translating gives CASSLTLSTDTQYF.

Ten or more counts support this clonotype. J is TRBJ2-5 and V is TRBV10-3; D unclear. V was cut by 10 bases and J by 5 bases, with 20 bases left in between. The germline CDR1 and CDR2 sequences are ENHRY and SYGVKD. This CDR3 contains 14 residues. CDR3 bases: TGTGCCACCGGACCGGTAGCAGGACCCGAGACCCAGTACTTC. It codes for CATGPVAGPETQYF.

This clonotype was detected ten times or more. This chain uses TRBV5-1 with TRBJ2-5; possibly TRBD1 for D (6 bases). Trimming took off 2 bases at V and 3 bases at J, with 14 bases between the two ends. Germline values: CDR1 SGHRS, CDR2 YFSETQ. This CDR3 region has 15 residues. The CDR3 sequence is CASSLQGRREETQYF. The CDR3 DNA sequence: TGCGCCAGCAGCTTACAGGGACGCAGAGAAGAGACCCAGTACTTC.

This clonotype came up many times. The rearrangement uses TRBV11-1 and TRBJ2-1; 10 nucleotides match TRBD2. The CDR3 consists of 15 residues. Germline V gene data show CDR1 as SGHAT and CDR2 as FQDESV (reference sequence). V was clipped by 3 bases and J by 8 bases; unmatched bases: 7. The CDR3, as DNA: TGTGCCAGCAGCTTCTTAGCGGGGGGTCAAGATGAGCAGTTCTTC. Translated: CASSFLAGGQDEQFF.

This clonotype was counted many times. The chain uses TRBV5-1 and TRBJ2-2, with no clear D. V lost 0 bases to trimming and J lost 2 bases, with 5 bases between them. The CDR3 totals 14 residues. Germline lookup yields CDR1 SGHRS and CDR2 YFSETQ. The CDR3 DNA follows: TGCGCCAGCAGCTTGGCCGTTAACACCGGGGAGCTGTTTTTT. Protein product: CASSLAVNTGELFF.

The CDR3 loop reads CASSRLGTSNEQFF. The DNA for the CDR3 is TGTGCCAGCAGCCGTCTCGGGACTTCTAATGAGCAGTTCTTC. The V gene is TRBV7-3, the J gene TRBJ2-1, with D perhaps matching TRBD2 (6 bases). The CDR3 runs to 14 residues. In germline, CDR1 is SGHTA, CDR2 FQGTGA. The V end was cut by 5 bases, the J end by 7 bases, with 15 bases between.

This clonotype was counted ten times or more. This rearrangement joins TRBV7-2 to TRBJ2-7; 10 bases map to TRBD2. Trimming took 4 bases from V and 0 from J; bases not matched to a gene: 0. The CDR3 consists of 14 residues. CDR1 and CDR2 (germline): SGHTA, FQGNSA. The CDR3 DNA reads as TGTGCCAGCAGCTCTAGCGGGAGCTCCTACGAGCAGTACTTC. Its translation is CASSSSGSSYEQYF.